This is a list of T cell receptor beta chains from one sample in a study of shared clonotypes between healthy human individuals. Profiling relied on immunoSEQ multiplex PCR, and the TCRdb table lists in-frame clones only, not all of them. The sample holds approximately 2.1 million clones, approximately 95% seen once. The sample taken for sequencing was naive CD4+ T cells from PBMCs. The origin of the receptors is a young man in good health. Some clones in this sample may be carry-over from other donors' samples. The CDR3 runs from the conserved cysteine through the conserved F or W. A D gene is named only where the DNA matches it firmly. Not every row has a clone size; where given, it reads once, few, many or a size class.

CDR3 length | J gene | clone size | D gene | V gene | CDR3 protein | CDR3 DNA
18 | TRBJ2-7 | once | TRBD2 | TRBV6-1 | CASSERFWGGMSSYEQYF | TGTGCCAGCAGTGAAAGGTTTTGGGGAGGGATGAGCTCCTACGAGCAGTACTTC
16 | TRBJ1-2 | . | . | TRBV7-9 | CASSLAGGARTYGYTF | TGTGCCAGCAGCTTGGCCGGGGGCGCACGTACCTATGGCTACACCTTC
15 | TRBJ1-4 | . | TRBD1 | TRBV27 | CASSTLDRGNEKLFF | TGTGCCAGCAGTACATTGGACAGGGGTAATGAAAAACTGTTTTTT
16 | TRBJ2-1 | . | . | TRBV6-1 | CASSERAFGVGNEQFF | TGTGCCAGCAGTGAACGAGCCTTTGGGGTGGGTAATGAGCAGTTCTTC
14 | TRBJ1-2 | once | . | TRBV28 | CASSAWGGSGGYTF | TGTGCCAGCAGTGCCTGGGGCGGCTCTGGCGGCTACACCTTC
15 | TRBJ1-2 | . | . | TRBV27 | CASSRPGGGGEGYTF | TGTGCCAGCAGCCGCCCCGGAGGCGGGGGCGAAGGCTACACCTTC
15 | TRBJ2-7 | . | . | TRBV7-8 | CASRYSRESSYEQYF | TGTGCCAGCAGATATAGCCGGGAGAGTAGTTACGAGCAGTACTTC
16 | TRBJ1-2 | . | . | TRBV25-1 | CASSPRGPLELSGYTF | TGTGCCAGCAGTCCACGGGGACCACTGGAGTTGAGTGGCTACACCTTC
13 | TRBJ1-5 | once | . | TRBV19 | CASSIRRDQPQHF | TGTGCCAGTAGTATCCGCAGGGATCAGCCCCAGCATTTT
9 | TRBJ1-2 | . | . | TRBV20-1 | CSAPGGYTF | TGCAGTGCTCCGGGGGGCTACACCTTC
15 | TRBJ2-3 | . | TRBD2 | TRBV15 | CATNLAGGVSDTQYF | TGTGCCACCAACCTAGCGGGAGGGGTCTCAGATACGCAGTATTTT
15 | TRBJ1-2 | . | TRBD1 | TRBV18 | CASSRGTGPIYGYTF | TGTGCCAGCTCGCGTGGGACAGGGCCAATCTATGGCTACACCTTC
15 | TRBJ2-7 | . | TRBD1 | TRBV28 | CASSYRDRYTYEQYF | TGTGCCAGCAGTTACCGGGACAGATACACCTACGAGCAGTACTTC
15 | TRBJ2-5 | . | . | TRBV5-1 | CASSSLWGAQETQYF | TGCGCCAGCAGTTCACTCTGGGGTGCCCAAGAGACCCAGTACTTC
15 | TRBJ1-4 | . | . | TRBV30 | CAWSISVATNEKLFF | TGTGCCTGGAGTATATCAGTTGCAACTAATGAAAAACTGTTTTTT
16 | TRBJ2-2 | . | . | TRBV5-1 | CASSSVPGENTGELFF | TGCGCCAGCAGCTCTGTCCCCGGGGAGAACACCGGGGAGCTGTTTTTT
14 | TRBJ2-5 | . | . | TRBV10-3 | CAIRVGGQQETQYF | TGTGCCATCAGAGTGGGCGGACAACAAGAGACCCAGTACTTC
12 | TRBJ2-5 | . | . | TRBV6-5 | CASSTPPETQYF | TGTGCCAGCAGCACCCCCCCCGAGACCCAGTACTTC
13 | TRBJ1-2 | . | . | TRBV6-1 | CASSENRVYGYTF | TGTGCCAGCAGTGAAAACAGGGTCTATGGTTACACCTTC
16 | TRBJ2-7 | . | TRBD1 | TRBV10-3 | CAISESIVGQGVEQYF | TGTGCCATCAGTGAGTCGATCGTGGGACAGGGGGTAGAGCAGTACTTC
13 | TRBJ2-1 | . | . | TRBV5-1 | CASSVGQNNEQFF | TGCGCCAGCAGCGTCGGACAGAACAATGAGCAGTTCTTC
14 | TRBJ1-1 | . | . | TRBV7-9 | CASSEGTFGAEAFF | TGTGCCAGCAGCGAAGGGACGTTTGGAGCTGAAGCTTTCTTT
15 | TRBJ2-3 | . | TRBD1 | TRBV5-1 | CASSLGDSTADTQYF | TGCGCCAGCAGCTTGGGGGACAGCACCGCAGATACGCAGTATTTT
12 | TRBJ2-5 | . | . | TRBV28 | CASSPTQETQYF | TGTGCCAGCAGCCCTACCCAAGAGACCCAGTACTTC
15 | TRBJ2-3 | . | TRBD2 | TRBV7-2 | CASSRTSGSTDTQYF | TGTGCCAGCAGCCGGACTAGCGGGAGCACAGATACGCAGTATTTT
17 | TRBJ2-1 | once | TRBD2 | TRBV6-1 | CASSDRTGTSGYNEQFF | TGTGCCAGCAGTGATCGAACCGGGACTAGCGGCTACAATGAGCAGTTCTTC
14 | TRBJ1-6 | . | TRBD1 | TRBV29-1 | CSDRQGTYNSPLHF | TGCAGCGACCGACAGGGCACCTATAATTCACCCCTCCACTTT
16 | TRBJ2-3 | . | TRBD2 | TRBV6-1 | CASSAWRGRNTDTQYF | TGTGCCAGCAGTGCCTGGCGGGGGAGAAACACAGATACGCAGTATTTT
14 | TRBJ1-1 | few | . | TRBV5-1 | CASSVTVANTEAFF | TGCGCCAGCAGCGTGACTGTCGCCAACACTGAAGCTTTCTTT
18 | TRBJ2-3 | . | . | TRBV4-2 | CASSQGKRDRVVRDTQYF | TGTGCCAGCAGCCAAGGGAAACGGGATCGCGTGGTTAGAGATACGCAGTATTTT
13 | TRBJ2-3 | . | . | TRBV2 | CASSVAGTDTQYF | TGTGCCAGCAGTGTGGCCGGCACAGATACGCAGTATTTT
15 | TRBJ1-3 | . | . | TRBV27 | CASSSDAGLGNTIYF | TGTGCCAGCAGTTCCGACGCGGGTCTGGGAAACACCATATATTTT
16 | TRBJ2-1 | once | . | TRBV11-3 | CASSLGGSSSYNEQFF | TGTGCCAGCAGCTTAGGTGGGAGTAGCTCCTACAATGAGCAGTTCTTC
12 | TRBJ1-1 | few | . | TRBV28 | CASRKLNTEAFF | TGTGCCAGCAGAAAATTGAACACTGAAGCTTTCTTT
14 | TRBJ1-4 | . | TRBD1 | TRBV27 | CASSRGQLREKLFF | TGTGCCAGCAGTAGGGGACAGTTGAGGGAAAAACTGTTTTTT
16 | TRBJ2-7 | . | TRBD2 | TRBV6-6 | CASSYSIGAGVGEQYF | TGTGCCAGCAGTTACTCGATAGGAGCGGGAGTAGGTGAGCAGTACTTC
13 | TRBJ1-2 | . | . | TRBV7-2 | CASSPTGNYGYTF | TGTGCCAGCAGCCCTACAGGGAACTATGGCTACACCTTC
16 | TRBJ2-1 | . | TRBD1 | TRBV28 | CASSLRGTGGYNEQFF | TGTGCCAGCAGTTTACGTGGGACAGGGGGCTACAATGAGCAGTTCTTC
14 | TRBJ1-4 | . | . | TRBV5-1 | CASSPPGSNEKLFF | TGCGCCAGCAGCCCACCTGGGAGTAATGAAAAACTGTTTTTT
15 | TRBJ2-1 | . | TRBD2 | TRBV6-1 | CASSDSGRSYNEQFF | TGTGCCAGCAGTGATAGCGGGCGCTCCTACAATGAGCAGTTCTTC
16 | TRBJ2-7 | . | . | TRBV18 | CASSKTRMAPSYEQYF | TGTGCCAGCTCAAAGACCAGGATGGCCCCCTCCTACGAGCAGTACTTC
12 | TRBJ2-7 | . | . | TRBV28 | CASSGDSYEQYF | TGTGCCAGCAGCGGGGATTCCTACGAGCAGTACTTC
14 | TRBJ2-7 | . | TRBD1 | TRBV2 | CASIPDRGRNEQYF | TGTGCCAGCATTCCCGACAGGGGGCGCAACGAGCAGTACTTC
14 | TRBJ2-1 | . | . | TRBV4-1 | CASSQVSNPNEQFF | TGCGCCAGCAGCCAAGTTTCGAACCCTAATGAGCAGTTCTTC
13 | TRBJ2-5 | . | TRBD2 | TRBV5-1 | CASRGGSEETQYF | TGCGCCAGCCGAGGCGGGAGCGAAGAGACCCAGTACTTC
20 | TRBJ2-7 | . | TRBD2 | TRBV18 | CASSRPPEQGDSGSSYEQYF | TGTGCCAGCTCACGACCCCCGGAACAGGGCGATAGCGGGAGCTCCTACGAGCAGTACTTC
15 | TRBJ2-1 | . | TRBD2 | TRBV18 | CASSLTSGRAEEQFF | TGTGCCAGCTCACTTACTAGCGGGAGGGCCGAGGAGCAGTTCTTC